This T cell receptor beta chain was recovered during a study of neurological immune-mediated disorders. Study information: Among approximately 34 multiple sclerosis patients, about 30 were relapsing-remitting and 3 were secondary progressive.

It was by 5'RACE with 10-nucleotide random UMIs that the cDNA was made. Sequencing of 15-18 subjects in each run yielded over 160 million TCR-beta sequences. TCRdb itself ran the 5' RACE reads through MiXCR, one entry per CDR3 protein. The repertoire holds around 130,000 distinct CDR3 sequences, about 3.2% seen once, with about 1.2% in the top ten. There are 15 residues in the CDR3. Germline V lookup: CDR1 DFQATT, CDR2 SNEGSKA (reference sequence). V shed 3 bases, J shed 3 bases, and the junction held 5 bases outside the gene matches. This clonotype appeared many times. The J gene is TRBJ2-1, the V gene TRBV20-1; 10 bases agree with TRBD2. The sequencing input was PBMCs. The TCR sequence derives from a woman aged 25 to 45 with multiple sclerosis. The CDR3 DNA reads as TGCAGTGCTAGCTTGGCTAGCGGGAGCTACAATGAGCAGTTCTTC. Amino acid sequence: CSASLASGSYNEQFF.